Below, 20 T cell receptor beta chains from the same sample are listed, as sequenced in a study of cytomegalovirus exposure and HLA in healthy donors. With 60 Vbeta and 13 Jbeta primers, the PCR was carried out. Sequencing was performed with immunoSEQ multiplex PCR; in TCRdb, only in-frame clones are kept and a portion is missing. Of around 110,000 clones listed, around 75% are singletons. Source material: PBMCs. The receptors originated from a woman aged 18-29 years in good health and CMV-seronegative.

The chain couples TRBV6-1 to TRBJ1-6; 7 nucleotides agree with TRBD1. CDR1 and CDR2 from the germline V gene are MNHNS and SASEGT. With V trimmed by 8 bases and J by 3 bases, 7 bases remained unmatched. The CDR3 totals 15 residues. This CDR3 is CASRDRTNYNSPLHF. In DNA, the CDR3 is TGTGCCAGCCGGGACAGAACTAACTATAATTCACCCCTCCACTTT.

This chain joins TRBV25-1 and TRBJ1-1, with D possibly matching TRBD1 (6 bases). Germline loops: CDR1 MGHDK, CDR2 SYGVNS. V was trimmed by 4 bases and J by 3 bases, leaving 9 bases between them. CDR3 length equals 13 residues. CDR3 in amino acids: CASSATGYTEAFF. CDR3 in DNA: TGTGCCAGCAGTGCCACAGGGTACACTGAAGCTTTCTTT.

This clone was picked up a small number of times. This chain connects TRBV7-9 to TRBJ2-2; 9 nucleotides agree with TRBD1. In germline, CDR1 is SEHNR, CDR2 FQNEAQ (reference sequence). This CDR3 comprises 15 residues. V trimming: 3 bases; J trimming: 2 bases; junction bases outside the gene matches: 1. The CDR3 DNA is TGTGCCAGCAGCTTGGGACAGGGTAACACCGGGGAGCTGTTTTTT. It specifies CASSLGQGNTGELFF. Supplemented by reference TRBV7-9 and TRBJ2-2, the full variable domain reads DTGVSQNPRHKITKRGQNVTFRCDPISEHNRLYWYRQTLGQGPEFLTYFQNEAQLEKSRLLSDRFSAERPKGSFSTLEIQRTEQGDSAMYLCASSLGQGNTGELFFGEGSRLTVL.

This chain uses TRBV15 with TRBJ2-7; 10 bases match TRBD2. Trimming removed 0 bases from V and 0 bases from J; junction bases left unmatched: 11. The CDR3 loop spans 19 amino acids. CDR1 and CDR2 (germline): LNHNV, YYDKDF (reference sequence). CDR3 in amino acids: CATSRDPPLAGALSYEQYF. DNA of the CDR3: TGTGCCACCAGCAGAGACCCCCCCCTAGCGGGGGCACTCTCCTACGAGCAGTACTTC.

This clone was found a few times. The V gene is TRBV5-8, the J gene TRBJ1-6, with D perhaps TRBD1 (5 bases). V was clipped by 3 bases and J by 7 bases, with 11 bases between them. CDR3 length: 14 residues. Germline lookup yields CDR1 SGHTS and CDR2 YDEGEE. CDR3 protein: CASSSGTINSPLHF. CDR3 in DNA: TGTGCCAGCAGCTCTGGGACTATAAATTCACCCCTCCACTTT.

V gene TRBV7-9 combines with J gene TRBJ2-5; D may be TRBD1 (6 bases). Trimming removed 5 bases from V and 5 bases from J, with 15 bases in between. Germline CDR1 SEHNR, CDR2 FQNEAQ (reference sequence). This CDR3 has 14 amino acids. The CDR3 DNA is TGTGCCAGCAGCCGACAGGCGTCCTCGGAGACCCAGTACTTC. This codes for CASSRQASSETQYF.

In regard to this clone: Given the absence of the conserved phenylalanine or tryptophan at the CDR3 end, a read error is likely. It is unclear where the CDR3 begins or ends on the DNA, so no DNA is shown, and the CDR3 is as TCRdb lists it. CDR3 in amino acids: CAGETGGNYLVYGYTV. The chain uses TRBV10-1 and TRBJ1-2; TRBD1 is the table's D call, not checked against the DNA. In germline, CDR1 is WNHNN, CDR2 SYGVQD (reference sequence). Both ends counted, the CDR3 spans 16 residues.

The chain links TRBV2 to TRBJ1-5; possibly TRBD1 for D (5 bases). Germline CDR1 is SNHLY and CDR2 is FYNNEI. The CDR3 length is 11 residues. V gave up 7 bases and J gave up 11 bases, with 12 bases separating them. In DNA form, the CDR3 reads TGTGCCAGCAAAGGGGTTGGGGCCCAGCATTTT. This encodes CASKGVGAQHF. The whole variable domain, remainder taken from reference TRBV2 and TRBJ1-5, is EPEVTQTPSHQVTQMGQEVILRCVPISNHLYFYWYRQILGQKVEFLVSFYNNEISEKSEIFDDQFSVERPDGSNFTLKIRSTKLEDSAMYFCASKGVGAQHFGDGTRLSIL.

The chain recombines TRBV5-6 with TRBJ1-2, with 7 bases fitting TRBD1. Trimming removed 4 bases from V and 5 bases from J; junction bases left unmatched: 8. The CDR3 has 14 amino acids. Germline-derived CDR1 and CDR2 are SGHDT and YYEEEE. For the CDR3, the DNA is TGTGCCAGCAGCCCTAGAGGGGGCATTTATGGCTACACCTTC. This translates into CASSPRGGIYGYTF.

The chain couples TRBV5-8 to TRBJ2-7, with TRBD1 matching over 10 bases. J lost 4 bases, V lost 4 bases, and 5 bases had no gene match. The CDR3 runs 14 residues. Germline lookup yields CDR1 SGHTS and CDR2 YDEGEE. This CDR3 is CASSPGTGVYEQYF. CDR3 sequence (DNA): TGTGCCAGCAGCCCCGGGACAGGGGTTTACGAGCAGTACTTC.

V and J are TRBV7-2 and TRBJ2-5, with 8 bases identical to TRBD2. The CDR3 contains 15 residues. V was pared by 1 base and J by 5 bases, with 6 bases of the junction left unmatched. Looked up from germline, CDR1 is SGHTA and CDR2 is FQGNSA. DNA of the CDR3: TGTGCCAGCAGCTTAGGGACTAGCTCCTTGGAGACCCAGTACTTC. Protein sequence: CASSLGTSSLETQYF. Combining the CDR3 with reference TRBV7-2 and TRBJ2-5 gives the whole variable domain GAGVSQSPSNKVTEKGKDVELRCDPISGHTALYWYRQSLGQGLEFLIYFQGNSAPDKSGLPSDRFSAERTGGSVSTLTIQRTQQEDSAVYLCASSLGTSSLETQYFGPGTRLLVL.

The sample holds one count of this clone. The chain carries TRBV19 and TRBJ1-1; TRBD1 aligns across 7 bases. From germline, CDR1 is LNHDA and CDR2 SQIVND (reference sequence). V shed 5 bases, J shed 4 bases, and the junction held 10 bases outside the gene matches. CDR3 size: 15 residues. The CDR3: CASSSYRGGGTEAFF. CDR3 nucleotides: TGTGCCAGTAGTTCATACAGGGGAGGAGGCACTGAAGCTTTCTTT.

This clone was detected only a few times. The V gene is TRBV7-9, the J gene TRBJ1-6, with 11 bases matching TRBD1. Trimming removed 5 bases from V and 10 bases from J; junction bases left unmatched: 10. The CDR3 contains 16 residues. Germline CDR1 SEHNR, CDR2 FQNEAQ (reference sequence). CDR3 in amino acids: CASSEPGQGDGSPLHF. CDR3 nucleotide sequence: TGTGCCAGCAGCGAGCCGGGACAGGGGGATGGCTCACCCCTCCACTTT.

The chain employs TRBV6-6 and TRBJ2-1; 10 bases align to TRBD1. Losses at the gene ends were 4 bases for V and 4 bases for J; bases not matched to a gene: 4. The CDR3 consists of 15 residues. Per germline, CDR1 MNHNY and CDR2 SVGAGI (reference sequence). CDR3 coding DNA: TGTGCCAGCAGTTTACCGGGACAGGGGTACAATGAGCAGTTCTTC. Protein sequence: CASSLPGQGYNEQFF.

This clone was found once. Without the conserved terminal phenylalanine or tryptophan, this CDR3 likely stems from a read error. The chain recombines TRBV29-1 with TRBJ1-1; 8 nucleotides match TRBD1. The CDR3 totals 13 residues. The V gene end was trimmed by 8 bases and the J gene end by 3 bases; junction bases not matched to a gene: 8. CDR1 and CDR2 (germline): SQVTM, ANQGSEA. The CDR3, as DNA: TGCAGCCCATCCAGGGGGCTGGACACTGAAGCTTTCGTT. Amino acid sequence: CSPSRGLDTEAFV.

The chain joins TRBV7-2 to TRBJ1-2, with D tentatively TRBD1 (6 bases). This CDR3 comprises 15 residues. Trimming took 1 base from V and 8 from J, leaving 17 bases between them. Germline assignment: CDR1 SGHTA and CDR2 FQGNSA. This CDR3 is CASSLEWGHAEGYTF. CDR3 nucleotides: TGTGCCAGCAGCTTAGAATGGGGACACGCGGAAGGCTACACCTTC.

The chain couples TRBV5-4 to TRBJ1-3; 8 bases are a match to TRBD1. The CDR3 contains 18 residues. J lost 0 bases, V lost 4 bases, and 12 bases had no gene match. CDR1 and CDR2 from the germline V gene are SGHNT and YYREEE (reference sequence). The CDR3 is CASSNGQGGRNSGNTIYF. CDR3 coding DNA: TGTGCCAGCAGCAACGGACAGGGAGGACGTAACTCTGGAAACACCATATATTTT.

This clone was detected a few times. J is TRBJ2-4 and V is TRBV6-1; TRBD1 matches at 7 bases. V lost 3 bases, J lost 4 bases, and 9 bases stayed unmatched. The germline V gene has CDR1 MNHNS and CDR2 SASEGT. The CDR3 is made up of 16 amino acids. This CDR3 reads CASSEAVGQFKNIQYF. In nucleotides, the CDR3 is TGTGCCAGCAGTGAGGCGGTGGGACAGTTTAAAAACATTCAGTACTTC.

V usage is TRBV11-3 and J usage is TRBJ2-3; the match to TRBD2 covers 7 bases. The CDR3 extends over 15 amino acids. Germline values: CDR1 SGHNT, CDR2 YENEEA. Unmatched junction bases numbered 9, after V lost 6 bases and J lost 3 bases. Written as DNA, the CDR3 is TGTGCCAGCAGTCAGGGAGGAGCGGGAACAGATACGCAGTATTTT. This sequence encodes CASSQGGAGTDTQYF.

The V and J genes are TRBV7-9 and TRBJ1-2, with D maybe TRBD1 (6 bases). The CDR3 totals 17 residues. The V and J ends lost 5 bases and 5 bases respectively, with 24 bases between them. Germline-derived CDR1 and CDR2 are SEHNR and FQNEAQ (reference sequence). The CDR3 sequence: CASSPLEGGGPGYGYTF. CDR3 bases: TGTGCCAGCAGCCCTTTAGAAGGGGGTGGGCCGGGGTATGGCTACACCTTC. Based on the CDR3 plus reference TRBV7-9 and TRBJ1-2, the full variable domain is DTGVSQNPRHKITKRGQNVTFRCDPISEHNRLYWYRQTLGQGPEFLTYFQNEAQLEKSRLLSDRFSAERPKGSFSTLEIQRTEQGDSAMYLCASSPLEGGGPGYGYTFGSGTRLTVV.